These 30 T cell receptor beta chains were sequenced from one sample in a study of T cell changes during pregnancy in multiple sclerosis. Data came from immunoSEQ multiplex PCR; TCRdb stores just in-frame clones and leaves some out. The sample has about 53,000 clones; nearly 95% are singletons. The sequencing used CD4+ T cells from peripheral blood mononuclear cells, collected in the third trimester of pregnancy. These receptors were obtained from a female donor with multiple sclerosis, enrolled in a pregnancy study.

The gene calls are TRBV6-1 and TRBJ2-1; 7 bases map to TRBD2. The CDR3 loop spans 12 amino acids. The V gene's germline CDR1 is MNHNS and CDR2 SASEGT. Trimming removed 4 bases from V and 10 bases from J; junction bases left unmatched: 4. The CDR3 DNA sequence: TGTGCCAGCAGTGGAGCGGGGCAAGAGCAGTTCTTC. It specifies CASSGAGQEQFF.

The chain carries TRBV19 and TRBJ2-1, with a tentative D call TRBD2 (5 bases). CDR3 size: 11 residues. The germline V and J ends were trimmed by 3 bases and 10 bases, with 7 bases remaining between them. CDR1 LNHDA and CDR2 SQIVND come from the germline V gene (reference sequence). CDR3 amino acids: CASSIASEQFF. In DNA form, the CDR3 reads TGTGCCAGTAGTATTGCTAGCGAGCAGTTCTTC.

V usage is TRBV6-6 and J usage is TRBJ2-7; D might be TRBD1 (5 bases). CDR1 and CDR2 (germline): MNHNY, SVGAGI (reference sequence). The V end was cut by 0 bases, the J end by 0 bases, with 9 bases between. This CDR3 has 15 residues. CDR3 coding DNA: TGTGCCAGCAGTTACTCCACAGGATCCTCCTACGAGCAGTACTTC. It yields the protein CASSYSTGSSYEQYF.

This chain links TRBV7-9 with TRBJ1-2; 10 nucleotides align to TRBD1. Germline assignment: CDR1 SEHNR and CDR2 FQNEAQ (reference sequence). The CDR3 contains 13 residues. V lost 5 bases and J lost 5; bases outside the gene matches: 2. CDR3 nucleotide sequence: TGTGCCAGCAGCCGACAGGGGGCTTATGGCTACACCTTC. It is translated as CASSRQGAYGYTF.

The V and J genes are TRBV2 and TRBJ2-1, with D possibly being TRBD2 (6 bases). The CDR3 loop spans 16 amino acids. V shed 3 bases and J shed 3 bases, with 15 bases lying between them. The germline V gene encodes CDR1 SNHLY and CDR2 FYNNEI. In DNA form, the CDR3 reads TGTGCCAGCAGTGAGTTTGGGGGGTTGCGCTACAATGAGCAGTTCTTC. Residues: CASSEFGGLRYNEQFF.

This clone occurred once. CDR3 DNA: TGTGCCAGCAGCATCCTGCGGGGTGGTTCTGAAAAACTGTTTTTT. It is translated as CASSILRGGSEKLFF. The genes are TRBV7-6 and TRBJ1-4; D ambiguous. CDR1 and CDR2 from the germline V gene are SGHVS and FNYEAQ. V was shortened by 5 bases and J by 7 bases, with 17 bases between the two germline ends. The CDR3 length is 15 residues. Together with reference TRBV7-6 and TRBJ1-4, the CDR3 gives the full variable domain: GAGVSQSPRYKVTKRGQDVALRCDPISGHVSLYWYRQALGQGPEFLTYFNYEAQQDKSGLPNDRFSAERPEGSISTLTIQRTEQRDSAMYRCASSILRGGSEKLFFGSGTQLSVL.

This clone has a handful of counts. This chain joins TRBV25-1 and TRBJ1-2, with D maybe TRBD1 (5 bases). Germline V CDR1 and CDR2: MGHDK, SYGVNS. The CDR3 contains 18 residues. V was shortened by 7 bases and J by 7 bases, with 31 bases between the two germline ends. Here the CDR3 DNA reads TGTGCCAGCAAATCGGGTCAACACCCGCCACGGGGGAAAGGTGGCTACACCTTC. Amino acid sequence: CASKSGQHPPRGKGGYTF.

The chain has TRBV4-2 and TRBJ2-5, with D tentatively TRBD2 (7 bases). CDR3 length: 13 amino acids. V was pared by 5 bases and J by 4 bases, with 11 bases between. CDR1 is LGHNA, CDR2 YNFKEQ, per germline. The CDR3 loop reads CASSGGALETQYF. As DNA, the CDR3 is TGTGCCAGCAGCGGGGGGGCACTAGAGACCCAGTACTTC.

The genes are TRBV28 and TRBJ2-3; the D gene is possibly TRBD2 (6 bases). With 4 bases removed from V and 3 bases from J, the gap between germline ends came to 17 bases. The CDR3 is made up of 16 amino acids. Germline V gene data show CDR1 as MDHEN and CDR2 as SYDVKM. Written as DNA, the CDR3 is TGTGCCAGCAGTTCCCCGGGAGACCGGGGGACAGATACGCAGTATTTT. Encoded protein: CASSSPGDRGTDTQYF.

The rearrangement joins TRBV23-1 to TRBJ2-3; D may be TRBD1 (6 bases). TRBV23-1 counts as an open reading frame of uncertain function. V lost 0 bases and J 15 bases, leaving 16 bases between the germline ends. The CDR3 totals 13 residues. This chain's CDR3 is CASSQSDSPNRYF. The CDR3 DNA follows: TGCGCCAGCAGTCAATCGGACAGCCCAAACCGCTATTTT.

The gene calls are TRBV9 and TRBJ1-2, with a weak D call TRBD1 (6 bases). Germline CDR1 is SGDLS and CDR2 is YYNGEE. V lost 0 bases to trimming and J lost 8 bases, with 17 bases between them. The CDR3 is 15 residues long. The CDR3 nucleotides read TGTGCCAGCAGCGTAGCCAGGGGCACCTCCGGAGGCTACACCTTC. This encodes CASSVARGTSGGYTF. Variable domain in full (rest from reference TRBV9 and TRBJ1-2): DSGVTQTPKHLITATGQRVTLRCSPRSGDLSVYWYQQSLDQGLQFLIQYYNGEERAKGNILERFSAQQFPDLHSELNLSSLELGDSALYFCASSVARGTSGGYTFGSGTRLTVV.

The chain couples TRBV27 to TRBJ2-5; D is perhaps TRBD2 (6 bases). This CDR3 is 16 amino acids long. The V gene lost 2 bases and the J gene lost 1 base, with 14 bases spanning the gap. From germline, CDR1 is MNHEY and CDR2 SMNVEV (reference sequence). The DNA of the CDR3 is TGTGCCAGCAGTTTAGGGCAGCGGGCGTTCCAAGAGACCCAGTACTTC. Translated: CASSLGQRAFQETQYF.

CDR3 region: CASRSGTASYNEQFF. CDR3 DNA sequence: TGTGCCAGCAGAAGCGGGACTGCTTCCTACAATGAGCAGTTCTTC. The rearrangement links TRBV5-4 to TRBJ2-1; 7 bases fit TRBD2. V was pared by 5 bases and J by 1 base, with 6 bases of the junction left unmatched. The CDR3 totals 15 residues. CDR1 and CDR2 from the germline V gene are SGHNT and YYREEE (reference sequence).

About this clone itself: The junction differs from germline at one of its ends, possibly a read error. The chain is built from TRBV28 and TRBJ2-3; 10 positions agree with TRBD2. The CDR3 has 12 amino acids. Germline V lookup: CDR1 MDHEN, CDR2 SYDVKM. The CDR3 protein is CVSGGATDTQYF. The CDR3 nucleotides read TGTGTCAGCGGGGGGGCCACAGATACGCAGTATTTT.

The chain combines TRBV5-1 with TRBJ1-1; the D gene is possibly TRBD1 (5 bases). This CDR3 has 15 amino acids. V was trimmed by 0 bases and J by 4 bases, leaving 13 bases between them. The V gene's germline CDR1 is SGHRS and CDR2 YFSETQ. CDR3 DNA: TGCGCCAGCAGCTTGGAAGTCGGGGGGGGCACTGAAGCTTTCTTT. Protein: CASSLEVGGGTEAFF.

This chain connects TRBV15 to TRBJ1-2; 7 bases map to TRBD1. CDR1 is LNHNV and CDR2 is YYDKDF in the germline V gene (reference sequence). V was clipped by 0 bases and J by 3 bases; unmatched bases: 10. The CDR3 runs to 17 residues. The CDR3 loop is CATSRDYGVGTDYGYTF. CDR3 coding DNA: TGTGCCACCAGCAGAGATTATGGGGTGGGGACAGACTATGGCTACACCTTC.

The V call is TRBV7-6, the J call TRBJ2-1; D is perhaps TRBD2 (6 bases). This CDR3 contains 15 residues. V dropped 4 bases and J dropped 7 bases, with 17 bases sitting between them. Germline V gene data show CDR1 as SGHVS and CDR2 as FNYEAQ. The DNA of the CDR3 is TGTGCCAGCAGCTATGGGACTCGGACCGCGAATGAGCAGTTCTTC. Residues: CASSYGTRTANEQFF.

CDR3 in amino acids: CASSQSGDRTEAFF. As DNA, the CDR3 is TGTGCCAGCAGCCAATCGGGGGACAGGACTGAAGCTTTCTTT. The chain links TRBV16 to TRBJ1-1; 8 positions agree with TRBD1. The length of the CDR3 is 14 residues. Trimming took 0 bases from V and 5 from J; bases not matched to a gene: 2. Germline assignment: CDR1 KGHSY and CDR2 FQNENV. The variable domain in full, with the rest retrieved from reference TRBV16 and TRBJ1-1, is GEEVAQTPKHLVRGEGQKAKLYCAPIKGHSYVFWYQQVLKNEFKFLISFQNENVFDETGMPKERFSAKCLPNSPCSLEIQATKLEDSAVYFCASSQSGDRTEAFFGQGTRLTVV.

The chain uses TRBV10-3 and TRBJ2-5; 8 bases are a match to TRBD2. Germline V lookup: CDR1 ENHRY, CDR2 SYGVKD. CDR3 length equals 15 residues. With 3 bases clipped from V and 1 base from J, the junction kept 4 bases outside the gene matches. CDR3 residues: CAISDYRGGQETQYF. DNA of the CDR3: TGTGCCATCAGTGACTACCGGGGGGGCCAAGAGACCCAGTACTTC.

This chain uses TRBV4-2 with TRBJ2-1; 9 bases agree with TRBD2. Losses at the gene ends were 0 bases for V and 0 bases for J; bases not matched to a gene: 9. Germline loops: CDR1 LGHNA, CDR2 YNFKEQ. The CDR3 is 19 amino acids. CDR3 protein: CASSQDSGGLISSYNEQFF. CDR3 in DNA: TGTGCCAGCAGCCAAGATAGCGGGGGCCTCATCAGCTCCTACAATGAGCAGTTCTTC.

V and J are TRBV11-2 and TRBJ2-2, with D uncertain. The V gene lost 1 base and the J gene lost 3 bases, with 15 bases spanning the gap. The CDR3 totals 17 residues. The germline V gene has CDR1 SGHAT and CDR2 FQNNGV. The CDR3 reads CASSLAVRSMYTGELFF. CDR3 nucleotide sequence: TGTGCCAGCAGCTTAGCAGTCAGGTCGATGTACACCGGGGAGCTGTTTTTT.

CDR3 coding DNA: TGTGCCAGTAGTACCACAGGGACCGGGAACACTGAAGCTTTCTTT. It is translated as CASSTTGTGNTEAFF. V gene TRBV19 combines with J gene TRBJ1-1; maybe TRBD1 (6 bases). Looked up from germline, CDR1 is LNHDA and CDR2 is SQIVND (reference sequence). Trimming took 4 bases from V and 1 from J, leaving 13 bases between them. This CDR3 has 15 residues.

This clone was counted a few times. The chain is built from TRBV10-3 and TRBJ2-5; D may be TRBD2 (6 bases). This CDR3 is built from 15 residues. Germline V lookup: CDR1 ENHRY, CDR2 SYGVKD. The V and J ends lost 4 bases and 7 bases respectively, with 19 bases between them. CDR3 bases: TGTGCCATCAGTGGAGCGGGCGACCAGCCGGGGACCCAGTACTTC. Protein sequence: CAISGAGDQPGTQYF.

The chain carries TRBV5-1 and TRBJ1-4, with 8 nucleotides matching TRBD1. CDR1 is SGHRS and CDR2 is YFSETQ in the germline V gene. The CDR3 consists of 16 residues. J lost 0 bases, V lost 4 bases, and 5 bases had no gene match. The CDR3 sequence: CASSHGQGTTNEKLFF. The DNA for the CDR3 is TGCGCCAGCAGCCATGGACAGGGAACAACTAATGAAAAACTGTTTTTT.

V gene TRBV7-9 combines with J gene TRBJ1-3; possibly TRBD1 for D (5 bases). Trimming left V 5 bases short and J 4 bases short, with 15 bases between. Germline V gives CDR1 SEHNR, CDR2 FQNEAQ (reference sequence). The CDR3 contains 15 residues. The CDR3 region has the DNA TGTGCCAGCAGCCCCGCCGAGACAGCCGGAAACACCATATATTTT. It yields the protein CASSPAETAGNTIYF.

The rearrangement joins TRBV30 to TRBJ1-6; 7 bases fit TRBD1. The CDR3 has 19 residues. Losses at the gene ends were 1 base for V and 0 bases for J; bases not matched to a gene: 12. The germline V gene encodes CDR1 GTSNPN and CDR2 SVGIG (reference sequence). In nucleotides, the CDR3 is TGTGCCTGGAGTGCCGGACACGGGACAGCGAGCTCCTATAATTCACCCCTCCACTTT. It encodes CAWSAGHGTASSYNSPLHF.

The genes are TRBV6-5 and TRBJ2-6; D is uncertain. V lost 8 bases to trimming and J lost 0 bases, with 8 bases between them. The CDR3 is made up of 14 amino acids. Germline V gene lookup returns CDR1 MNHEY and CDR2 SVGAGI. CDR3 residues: CASALYSGANVLTF. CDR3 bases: TGTGCCAGCGCACTCTACTCTGGGGCCAACGTCCTGACTTTC.

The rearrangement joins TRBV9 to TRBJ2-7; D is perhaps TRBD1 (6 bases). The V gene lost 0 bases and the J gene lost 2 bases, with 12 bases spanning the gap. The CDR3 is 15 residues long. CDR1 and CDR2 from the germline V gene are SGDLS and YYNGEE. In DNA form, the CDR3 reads TGTGCCAGCAGCGTAGCTACAGGGTTGCCCTACGAGCAGTACTTC. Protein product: CASSVATGLPYEQYF.

CDR3 sequence: CARGREGTDTQYF. The DNA for the CDR3 is TGTGCGAGGGGCAGGGAGGGCACAGATACGCAGTATTTT. The J gene is TRBJ2-3, the V gene TRBV30; D is perhaps TRBD2 (6 bases). Germline V CDR1 and CDR2: GTSNPN, SVGIG (reference sequence). The length of the CDR3 is 13 residues.

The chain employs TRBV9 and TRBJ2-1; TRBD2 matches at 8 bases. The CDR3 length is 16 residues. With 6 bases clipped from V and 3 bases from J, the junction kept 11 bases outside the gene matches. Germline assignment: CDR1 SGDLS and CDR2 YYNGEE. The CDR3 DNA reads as TGTGCCAGCACCCCCATAGGACTAGCCGTCTACAATGAGCAGTTCTTC. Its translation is CASTPIGLAVYNEQFF. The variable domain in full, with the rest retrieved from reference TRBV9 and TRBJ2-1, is DSGVTQTPKHLITATGQRVTLRCSPRSGDLSVYWYQQSLDQGLQFLIQYYNGEERAKGNILERFSAQQFPDLHSELNLSSLELGDSALYFCASTPIGLAVYNEQFFGPGTRLTVL.